The 28 T cell receptor beta chains below all came from one sample that was sequenced in a study of shared clonotypes between healthy human individuals. Some clones are missing from TCRdb's copy, which holds only in-frame ones; the method was immunoSEQ multiplex PCR. The data contain roughly 890,000 clones, approximately 92% of them singletons. CD8 cells regarded as naive lacked CD45RO, were positively chosen for CCR7, and omitted terminally differentiated effector memory CD45RA+ cells. Sequencing used naive CD8+ T cells sorted from blood. The receptors stem from a man younger than 40 in good health.

The chain links TRBV7-3 to TRBJ2-2; weak D call: TRBD1 (6 bases). The CDR3 spans 15 residues. V was shortened by 5 bases and J by 4 bases, with 14 bases between the two germline ends. Per germline, CDR1 SGHTA and CDR2 FQGTGA. CDR3 loop: CASSGGTDSTGELFF. CDR3 in DNA: TGTGCCAGCAGCGGTGGGACGGACAGCACCGGGGAGCTGTTTTTT.

V and J are TRBV7-8 and TRBJ1-2, with TRBD1 matching over 9 bases. The J segment lost 0 bases and the V segment lost 4 bases, leaving 9 bases of the junction unmatched. Germline assignment: CDR1 SGHVS and CDR2 FQNEAQ. There are 17 residues in the CDR3. The CDR3 sequence is CASSSSGTGITNYGYTF. The CDR3 DNA follows: TGTGCCAGCAGCTCATCCGGGACAGGGATTACTAACTATGGCTACACCTTC.

CDR3 sequence (DNA): TGTGCCAGCAGCGGAAGCTCCTACAATGAGCAGTTCTTC. Amino acid sequence: CASSGSSYNEQFF. The rearrangement uses TRBV11-3 and TRBJ2-1; D not certain. The CDR3 covers 13 residues. V dropped 5 bases and J dropped 0 bases, with 5 bases sitting between them. From germline, CDR1 is SGHNT and CDR2 YENEEA.

This sequence joins TRBV5-8 and TRBJ1-1; D call uncertain. The CDR3 loop spans 15 amino acids. Germline assignment: CDR1 SGHTS and CDR2 YDEGEE. Trimming took 4 bases from V and 1 from J, leaving 14 bases between them. CDR3 residues: CASSRTGPRNTEAFF. The CDR3 nucleotides are TGTGCCAGCAGCAGAACCGGGCCCAGGAACACTGAAGCTTTCTTT.

V and J are TRBV7-9 and TRBJ2-1, with TRBD1 as a possible D gene (5 bases). Germline V CDR1 and CDR2: SEHNR, FQNEAQ (reference sequence). Trimming stripped 7 bases from V and 4 bases from J, with 20 bases between. The CDR3 contains 16 residues. This CDR3 is CASTARGTSDYNEQFF. The CDR3 DNA reads TGTGCCAGCACGGCAAGGGGAACCTCAGATTACAATGAGCAGTTCTTC.

The chain carries TRBV27 and TRBJ2-7; 8 nucleotides line up with TRBD2. This CDR3 has 14 amino acids. After removal of 4 bases from V and 0 bases from J, the junction contained 2 bases not matched to a gene. From germline, CDR1 is MNHEY and CDR2 SMNVEV (reference sequence). DNA for the CDR3: TGTGCCAGCAGTTCACTAGCGGCCTCCTACGAGCAGTACTTC. Encoded protein: CASSSLAASYEQYF.

The chain carries TRBV9 and TRBJ2-7, with D perhaps matching TRBD2 (6 bases). Trimming left V 6 bases short and J 2 bases short, with 9 bases between. Per the germline V gene, CDR1 is SGDLS and CDR2 is YYNGEE. The CDR3 has 12 amino acids. CDR3 bases: TGTGCCAGCACGGGACTTGCCTACGAGCAGTACTTC. Amino acids: CASTGLAYEQYF.

The chain employs TRBV5-6 and TRBJ1-2; D gene uncertain. The CDR3 length is 13 residues. V was shortened by 5 bases and J by 8 bases, with 16 bases between the two germline ends. The germline V gene has CDR1 SGHDT and CDR2 YYEEEE. The CDR3 DNA is TGTGCCAGCAGTCTGGGCCTCGTGCGGGGCTACACCTTC. This codes for CASSLGLVRGYTF.

The V gene is TRBV14, the J gene TRBJ2-7; weak D call: TRBD1 (6 bases). With 4 bases removed from V and 3 bases from J, the gap between germline ends came to 10 bases. The CDR3 is made up of 13 amino acids. Germline assignment: CDR1 SGHDN and CDR2 FVKESK. The CDR3 DNA follows: TGTGCCAGCAGCCTGGCAGGGGACTACGAGCAGTACTTC. This translates into CASSLAGDYEQYF.

The sample holds one count of this clone. The chain recombines TRBV29-1 with TRBJ2-5; 12 positions match TRBD1. V trimming: 1 base; J trimming: 4 bases; junction bases outside the gene matches: 1. Germline V gene sequence: CDR1 SQVTM, CDR2 ANQGSEA. The CDR3 is made up of 14 amino acids. The CDR3 sequence is CSVEVGQGAETQYF. The CDR3 bases are TGCAGCGTTGAAGTGGGACAGGGGGCAGAGACCCAGTACTTC.

V is TRBV7-9 and J is TRBJ2-1, with a weak D call TRBD2 (6 bases). The V gene's germline CDR1 is SEHNR and CDR2 FQNEAQ (reference sequence). V was cut by 5 bases and J by 8 bases, with 16 bases left in between. The CDR3 extends over 14 amino acids. The CDR3 DNA sequence: TGTGCCAGCAGCCGAATCTCGGGAGTTGATGAGCAGTTCTTC. Protein: CASSRISGVDEQFF.

J is TRBJ1-1 and V is TRBV2; 9 positions agree with TRBD1. CDR1 SNHLY and CDR2 FYNNEI come from the germline V gene. With 5 bases clipped from V and 3 bases from J, the junction kept 4 bases outside the gene matches. The CDR3 contains 14 residues. The CDR3 nucleotides read TGTGCCAGCAGTCCCGGGACAGGGTACACTGAAGCTTTCTTT. Protein sequence: CASSPGTGYTEAFF.

A note on this clone: In the same sample, other DNA sequences code for this CDR3. The gene calls are TRBV27 and TRBJ2-1; no clear D. V was shortened by 3 bases and J by 4 bases, with 7 bases between the two germline ends. CDR1 MNHEY and CDR2 SMNVEV come from the germline V gene (reference sequence). The CDR3 runs to 13 residues. In nucleotides, the CDR3 is TGTGCCAGCAGTTTCTCGCGATACAATGAGCAGTTCTTC. Amino acids: CASSFSRYNEQFF.

This chain connects TRBV6-5 to TRBJ2-7; 7 nucleotides align to TRBD1. This CDR3 has 14 residues. Trimming took 5 bases from V and 2 from J; bases not matched to a gene: 6. Per the germline V gene, CDR1 is MNHEY and CDR2 is SVGAGI. Here the CDR3 reads CASSEQGTPYEQYF. For the CDR3, the DNA is TGTGCCAGCAGTGAACAGGGGACGCCCTACGAGCAGTACTTC.

The table lists this clone with a count of one. V and J are TRBV30 and TRBJ2-7, with TRBD2 matching 10 bases. With V trimmed by 1 base and J by 2 bases, 5 bases remained unmatched. Germline loops: CDR1 GTSNPN, CDR2 SVGIG (reference sequence). The CDR3 runs to 15 residues. CDR3 sequence reads: CAWSGGTSVPYEQYF. In DNA, the CDR3 is TGTGCCTGGAGTGGAGGGACTAGCGTCCCCTACGAGCAGTACTTC.

The V and J genes are TRBV7-2 and TRBJ2-5, with D hard to call. The CDR3 extends over 12 amino acids. Trimming removed 3 bases from V and 5 bases from J, with 7 bases in between. Germline CDR1 and CDR2: SGHTA and FQGNSA. The CDR3 DNA reads as TGTGCCAGCAGCTTCTTTTATGAGACCCAGTACTTC. It yields the protein CASSFFYETQYF.

The CDR3 nucleotides read TGTGCCTGGAGTTCCCCGGGAAGGGAGCAGTACTTC. As protein: CAWSSPGREQYF. The chain uses TRBV30 and TRBJ2-7; weak D call: TRBD2 (5 bases). CDR1 is GTSNPN and CDR2 is SVGIG in the germline V gene (reference sequence). The CDR3 has 12 residues. Trimming removed 2 bases from V and 7 bases from J, with 12 bases in between.

V and J are TRBV4-1 and TRBJ2-7; 8 bases align to TRBD2. CDR3 length equals 13 residues. Germline CDR1 MGHRA, CDR2 YSYEKL. V was pared by 7 bases and J by 3 bases, with 5 bases of the junction left unmatched. The CDR3 coding sequence is TGCGCCAGCAAACGGGAGGGTAACTACGAGCAGTACTTC. This gives the protein CASKREGNYEQYF.

As regards this clone: The same CDR3 arises from other DNA sequences in this sample as well. This chain joins TRBV27 and TRBJ2-7; D remains unclear. V lost 5 bases and J 4 bases, leaving 12 bases between the germline ends. The germline V gene encodes CDR1 MNHEY and CDR2 SMNVEV (reference sequence). The CDR3 covers 13 residues. The CDR3 region is CASSPRGSYEQYF. The CDR3 DNA follows: TGTGCCAGCAGTCCCCGAGGTTCGTACGAGCAGTACTTC.

The genes are TRBV10-2 and TRBJ2-7; TRBD1 aligns across 10 bases. V shed 0 bases and J 3 bases; nucleotides not matched to a gene: 8. This CDR3 comprises 17 residues. Germline V CDR1 and CDR2: WSHSY, SAAADI. CDR3 in amino acids: CASSESLDRGQGYEQYF. CDR3 coding DNA: TGCGCCAGCAGTGAGTCCCTCGACAGGGGGCAGGGCTACGAGCAGTACTTC.

V usage is TRBV6-6 and J usage is TRBJ2-3; 7 bases are shared with TRBD1. V lost 5 bases to trimming and J lost 2 bases; unmatched junction nucleotides: 7. Per the germline V gene, CDR1 is MNHNY and CDR2 is SVGAGI (reference sequence). The CDR3 spans 15 residues. The CDR3 spells CASSRWTGPTDTQYF. Here the CDR3 DNA reads TGTGCCAGCAGTCGCTGGACAGGACCCACAGATACGCAGTATTTT.

Details on this clone: This CDR3 is also generated by other DNA sequences in the sample. This rearrangement joins TRBV27 to TRBJ2-1; tentatively, D is TRBD1 (5 bases). The CDR3 covers 14 residues. Trimming removed 6 bases at V and 0 bases at J, with 9 bases between. Germline CDR1 is MNHEY and CDR2 is SMNVEV (reference sequence). This chain's CDR3 is CASSSGSSYNEQFF. As DNA, the CDR3 is TGTGCCAGCAGCTCAGGGTCCTCCTACAATGAGCAGTTCTTC.

This chain uses TRBV7-2 with TRBJ2-5; D not certain. Germline-derived CDR1 and CDR2 are SGHTA and FQGNSA. The CDR3 consists of 13 residues. V was pared by 5 bases and J by 13 bases, with 20 bases between. CDR3 DNA sequence: TGTGCCAGCAGCCCAGCATCGATGGTCGCTGGGTACTTC. Its translation is CASSPASMVAGYF.

This chain joins TRBV7-9 and TRBJ2-3; perhaps D is TRBD1 or TRBD2 (5 bases each). V was shortened by 7 bases and J by 2 bases, with 13 bases between the two germline ends. The germline V gene encodes CDR1 SEHNR and CDR2 FQNEAQ (reference sequence). This CDR3 contains 14 residues. CDR3 in DNA: TGTGCCAGCAAGACGTGGGGGAACACAGATACGCAGTATTTT. Amino acids: CASKTWGNTDTQYF.

V is TRBV15 and J is TRBJ1-5; D gene ambiguous. Germline V gene sequence: CDR1 LNHNV, CDR2 YYDKDF (reference sequence). This CDR3 is 14 amino acids long. V was pared by 5 bases and J by 0 bases, with 8 bases between. CDR3 residues: CATSASHSNQPQHF. The CDR3 bases are TGTGCCACCAGCGCTTCACATAGCAATCAGCCCCAGCATTTT.

This chain uses TRBV9 with TRBJ1-2, with 7 bases that match TRBD1. J gave up 5 bases and V 0 bases, and 16 bases lay outside the gene matches. The germline V gene encodes CDR1 SGDLS and CDR2 YYNGEE. The CDR3 has 18 residues. The DNA of the CDR3 is TGTGCCAGCAGCGTAGTATCCCTAGACCCGACAGGGCGGTATGGCTACACCTTC. Translation gives CASSVVSLDPTGRYGYTF.

With respect to this clone: Relative to the germline gene, one junction end is altered; a read error may explain this. The chain is built from TRBV10-1 and TRBJ2-7, with 10 nucleotides matching TRBD2. The CDR3 runs 14 residues. The germline V gene encodes CDR1 WNHNN and CDR2 SYGVQD (reference sequence). Here the CDR3 DNA reads TGCGCCAGCAGTAGTGGGACTAGCGCGTACGGGCAGTACTTC. Its translation is CASSSGTSAYGQYF.

The gene calls are TRBV30 and TRBJ2-3; 7 bases match TRBD1. Germline CDR1 is GTSNPN and CDR2 is SVGIG (reference sequence). After removal of 6 bases from V and 3 bases from J, the junction contained 15 bases not matched to a gene. CDR3 length equals 16 residues. The CDR3 DNA reads TGTGCCTGTAACATCCCTGGGACAGCAGGAACAGATACGCAGTATTTT. It yields the protein CACNIPGTAGTDTQYF.